Sequencing of this T cell receptor beta chain was carried out in a study of T cell changes during pregnancy in multiple sclerosis. Repertoires were generated with immunoSEQ multiplex PCR, while TCRdb's copy carries only in-frame clones and drops some. This table holds around 27,000 clones, over 85% found once. CDR3 length: 11 residues. With 7 bases removed from V and 11 bases from J, the gap between germline ends came to 17 bases. Germline V gene lookup returns CDR1 SQVTM and CDR2 ANQGSEA. The sequence came from a female donor with multiple sclerosis, enrolled in a pregnancy study. The sequencing here drew on CD4+ T cells from peripheral blood mononuclear cells, taken in the first trimester of pregnancy. The chain combines TRBV29-1 with TRBJ1-1, with a tentative D call TRBD1 (5 bases). The CDR3 loop is CSAADTSGAFF. The DNA of the CDR3 is TGCAGCGCCGCGGACACCTCAGGGGCTTTCTTT.